The clone carrying this T cell receptor (beta chain) was recorded at least ten times. Its antigen is unknown. Time point of the sample: after neoadjuvant nivolumab, at surgical resection. These data belong to a study of neoadjuvant anti-PD-1 for oral cavity cancer. About the study: Patients without progression received a fourth nivolumab dose around day 43, then surgical resection on days 50-56.

Study observations and caveats: Treg/Th17 ratio rose with pretreatment blood and fell with post-treatment tumor TCRbeta clonality.

Clones were sequenced by immunoSEQ multiplex PCR, and TCRdb holds only the in-frame ones, with some missing. The repertoire has roughly 24,000 clones, 25% to 30% of them found once; the top ten carry about a sixth. The V gene lost 0 bases and the J gene lost 3 bases, with 13 bases spanning the gap. Germline-derived CDR1 and CDR2 are SGHRS and YFSETQ. The CDR3 sequence is 16 residues long. The genes are TRBV5-1 and TRBJ1-5; D remains ambiguous. The material sequenced was tumor tissue, taken after nivolumab (anti-PD-1) treatment. The sequence came from a person aged 35 to 85 with oral cavity squamous cell carcinoma. CDR3 loop: CASSLGERRFNQPQHF. The CDR3 nucleotides read TGCGCCAGCAGCTTGGGTGAGAGGCGGTTCAATCAGCCCCAGCATTTT.